The 32 T cell receptor beta chains reported below all come from one sample, sequenced in a study of T cells in Graves' hyperthyroidism and ophthalmopathy. It was RNA transcripts that yielded the amplified TCR beta CDR3 regions. First-round RT-PCR targeting the TCR CDR3 was performed with the HTBI primer set. TCRdb re-derived calls from the multiplex PCR reads in MiXCR, one entry per CDR3 protein. The profile shows 500,000 to 750,000 distinct CDR3 sequences, about 43% of them singletons. The sample was peripheral blood or thyroid tissue (not recorded which). The receptor set was obtained from a woman between 18 and 29 years old with Graves' hyperthyroidism.

This clonotype was detected ten times or more. One end of the junction fails to match germline, which may point to a read error. The chain employs TRBV7-9 and TRBJ1-1, with a weak D call TRBD1 (5 bases). The germline gives CDR1 SEHNR, CDR2 FQNEAQ (reference sequence). The length of the CDR3 is 12 residues. Written as DNA, the CDR3 is TGTGCCAGCAACTTACGGGGGAATGAAGCTTTCTTT. It is translated as CASNLRGNEAFF.

Comments on this clonotype: This may come from a read error, since a much larger clone is one base off. This chain links TRBV4-3 with TRBJ1-4, with D possibly being TRBD1 (5 bases). The length of the CDR3 is 16 residues. The germline gives CDR1 LGHNA, CDR2 YSLEER. The DNA for the CDR3 is TGCGCCAGCAGCCCAAGAACGACGGGGCCGGGGGAAAAACTGCTTTTT. Its protein is CASSPRTTGPGEKLLF.

The rearrangement links TRBV5-1 to TRBJ2-7; D gene ambiguous. The CDR3 contains 16 residues. Trimming removed 4 bases at V and 9 bases at J, with 26 bases between. CDR1 and CDR2 from the germline V gene are SGHRS and YFSETQ. In DNA, the CDR3 is TGCGCCAGCAGCCAAGACCTTGGGCAGGCTGCCCTTCGGCAGTACTTC. Translation gives CASSQDLGQAALRQYF.

This clonotype was counted many times. The chain joins TRBV15 to TRBJ1-5, with TRBD1 as a possible D gene (5 bases). V was pared by 6 bases and J by 4 bases, with 16 bases between. The germline gives CDR1 LNHNV, CDR2 YYDKDF (reference sequence). This CDR3 has 15 amino acids. The DNA for the CDR3 is TGTGCCACCAGTCCCGGGCAGGGTGGGAATCAGCCCCAGCATTTT. This encodes CATSPGQGGNQPQHF.

This chain connects TRBV20-1 to TRBJ2-1, with TRBD1 identical over 8 bases. The CDR3 is 14 residues long. The germline V gene has CDR1 DFQATT and CDR2 SNEGSKA (reference sequence). J lost 6 bases, V lost 7 bases, and 11 bases had no gene match. The CDR3 bases are TGCAGTGTCAGACAGGGGTGGTCTGGCAATGAGCAGTTCTTC. The encoded protein is CSVRQGWSGNEQFF.

This clonotype has a count of ten or more. The J gene is TRBJ2-5, the V gene TRBV20-1; perhaps TRBD2 as D (6 bases). CDR3 length equals 14 residues. CDR1 DFQATT and CDR2 SNEGSKA come from the germline V gene (reference sequence). V was clipped by 0 bases and J by 3 bases, with 11 bases between them. The CDR3: CSARDGTHKETQYF. The CDR3 DNA sequence: TGCAGTGCTAGAGATGGGACTCACAAAGAGACCCAGTACTTC.

Remarks on this clonotype: Sequence at one end of the junction differs from germline and may be a read error. This chain links TRBV29-1 with TRBJ2-2, with 7 bases matching TRBD1. The CDR3 totals 16 residues. Germline assignment: CDR1 SQVTM and CDR2 ANQGSEA. The DNA of the CDR3 is TGCAGCGTCGAAGAGACAGGGATCGGTTTGGCCGGGGAGCTGTTTTTT. Its protein is CSVEETGIGLAGELFF.

At least ten counts were recorded for this clonotype. The genes are TRBV9 and TRBJ2-5; 10 bases fit TRBD1. The V segment lost 4 bases and the J segment 5 bases; nucleotides outside the gene matches: 5. CDR1 is SGDLS, CDR2 YYNGEE, per germline. The CDR3 contains 14 residues. CDR3 bases: TGTGCCAGCAGCCCCGCGACAGGGGGCGAGACCCAGTACTTC. Translating it yields CASSPATGGETQYF.

The rearrangement uses TRBV7-9 and TRBJ2-7; the D gene is possibly TRBD2 (6 bases). V lost 5 bases, J lost 6 bases, and 11 bases lay in between. Germline V gene sequence: CDR1 SEHNR, CDR2 FQNEAQ (reference sequence). This CDR3 region has 12 residues. CDR3 sequence reads: CASSISGLEQYF. The CDR3 DNA reads as TGTGCCAGCAGCATCAGCGGGCTCGAGCAGTACTTC.

Ten or more counts support this clonotype. The chain is built from TRBV2 and TRBJ2-7; 8 nucleotides match TRBD1. This CDR3 is built from 16 residues. CDR1 is SNHLY and CDR2 is FYNNEI in the germline V gene. With 4 bases clipped from V and 5 bases from J, the junction kept 13 bases outside the gene matches. As DNA, the CDR3 is TGTGCCAGCAGTGGGTTCCCGTATGGGACAGGCCACGAGCAGTACTTC. Translation: CASSGFPYGTGHEQYF.

Comments on this clonotype: A much larger clone sits a single nucleotide away, making a read error possible. This chain joins TRBV4-1 and TRBJ1-1, with unresolved D. The ends were cut back, 9 bases at V and 0 bases at J, with 20 bases in the middle. CDR3 length: 16 amino acids. The germline gives CDR1 MGHRA, CDR2 YSYEKL. The CDR3 coding sequence is TGCGCCAGAAGCTTAACTACGGTGGGTATGAACACTGAAGCTTTCTTT. Amino acids: CARSLTTVGMNTEAFF.

The chain couples TRBV29-1 to TRBJ2-1; D might be TRBD2 (5 bases). There are 14 residues in the CDR3. The germline gives CDR1 SQVTM, CDR2 ANQGSEA. The germline V and J ends were trimmed by 0 bases and 2 bases, with 8 bases remaining between them. CDR3 loop: CSVEEEGPYNEQFF. The CDR3 DNA is TGCAGCGTTGAAGAAGAGGGCCCCTACAATGAGCAGTTCTTC.

The chain carries TRBV12-3 or TRBV12-4 and TRBJ2-1; 11 bases match TRBD2. V lost 6 bases, J lost 5 bases, and 12 bases stayed unmatched. The CDR3 extends over 17 amino acids. As DNA, the CDR3 is TGTGCCAGCAGAGCACACCCGGGACTAGCGGTGAACAATGAGCAGTTCTTC. Translating gives CASRAHPGLAVNNEQFF.

The V gene is TRBV5-5, the J gene TRBJ2-2, with 8 positions matching TRBD1. The CDR3 has 15 amino acids. Germline CDR1 SGHKS, CDR2 YYEKEE (reference sequence). Unmatched junction bases numbered 5, after V lost 3 bases and J lost 4 bases. The CDR3 here is CASSWTGQGTGELFF. DNA of the CDR3: TGTGCCAGCAGCTGGACAGGGCAAGGCACCGGGGAGCTGTTTTTT.

This clonotype occurred a few times. The chain couples TRBV20-1 to TRBJ2-6; D unresolved. The CDR3 runs 15 residues. Germline-derived CDR1 and CDR2 are DFQATT and SNEGSKA (reference sequence). V lost 0 bases and J lost 0, with 6 bases in between. CDR3 region: CSARDRFSGANVLTF. CDR3 nucleotide sequence: TGCAGTGCTAGAGACAGGTTCTCTGGGGCCAACGTCCTGACTTTC.

This clonotype has only one observation. The chain carries TRBV7-6 and TRBJ2-7, with 8 bases that match TRBD1. The CDR3 has 15 amino acids. Germline CDR1 and CDR2: SGHVS and FNYEAQ. Trimming cost V 2 bases and J 3 bases; bases outside gene matches: 6. DNA of the CDR3: TGTGCCAGCAGCTTATTTGGGACAGGCCTCTACGAGCAGTACTTC. Translated, it gives CASSLFGTGLYEQYF.

This clonotype came up many times. The chain has TRBV10-1 and TRBJ2-7; 7 bases are shared with TRBD2. The CDR3 runs to 17 residues. The V segment lost 8 bases and the J segment 4 bases; nucleotides outside the gene matches: 20. Germline CDR1 reads WNHNN; CDR2 reads SYGVQD (reference sequence). CDR3 in DNA: TGCGCCAGCCGACCCCCGGGACCTACCTCGGGACTATACGAGCAGTACTTC. Amino acids: CASRPPGPTSGLYEQYF.

A remark on this clonotype: A much larger clone lies one base from this, so it may be a read error. The chain carries TRBV20-1 and TRBJ2-2; a weak D match, TRBD1 (6 bases). Per the germline V gene, CDR1 is DFQATT and CDR2 is SNEGSKA (reference sequence). CDR3 length: 15 residues. The chain's CDR3 is CSATGWGANTGELVF. CDR3 in DNA: TGCAGTGCCACAGGGTGGGGAGCGAACACCGGGGAGCTGGTTTTT.

This CDR3 reads CARRLAGETQYF. The CDR3 coding sequence is TGTGCCAGAAGACTAGCGGGGGAGACCCAGTACTTC. The chain carries TRBV25-1 and TRBJ2-5, with 11 bases fitting TRBD2. CDR1 MGHDK and CDR2 SYGVNS come from the germline V gene. The CDR3 contains 12 residues. The junction had 2 bases not matched to a gene; V was cut back by 9 bases and J by 5 bases.

Concerning this clonotype: Just one base apart from a much larger clone, this may be a read error. Without the conserved terminal phenylalanine or tryptophan, this CDR3 likely stems from a read error. The genes are TRBV7-9 and TRBJ1-2; D unclear. This CDR3 region has 17 residues. Germline loops: CDR1 SEHNR, CDR2 FQNEAQ (reference sequence). V was clipped by 2 bases and J by 0 bases, with 16 bases between them. CDR3 protein: CASSLTYLHQTNYGYTL. For the CDR3, the DNA is TGTGCCAGCAGCTTAACATATCTTCACCAAACTAACTATGGCTACACCCTC.

This clonotype was picked up many times. The DNA of the CDR3 is TGCGCCAGCAGCCAAGACCCTACGAGCTCCTACGAGCAGTACTTC. Encoded protein: CASSQDPTSSYEQYF. The chain uses TRBV4-3 and TRBJ2-7, with unresolved D. Trimming took off 0 bases at V and 0 bases at J, with 9 bases between the two ends. The CDR3 totals 15 residues. Germline assignment: CDR1 LGHNA and CDR2 YSLEER.

This clonotype occurred many times. The genes are TRBV6-1 and TRBJ2-7; 8 bases are a match to TRBD1. Germline CDR1 reads MNHNS; CDR2 reads SASEGT. Trimming cost V 7 bases and J 5 bases; bases outside gene matches: 4. The CDR3 extends over 12 amino acids. CDR3 residues: CASKDRVNEQYF. The CDR3 coding sequence is TGTGCCAGCAAGGACAGGGTAAACGAGCAGTACTTC.

Regarding this clonotype: A much larger clone differs from this one at a single base, so this may be a read error. This rearrangement joins TRBV12-3 or TRBV12-4 to TRBJ2-7; 9 bases line up with TRBD1. This CDR3 region has 15 residues. CDR3 in DNA: TGTGCCAACAGTTCCTCGGACAGGGGAAGGTACGAGCAGTACTTC. As protein: CANSSSDRGRYEQYF.

In the case of this clonotype: The germline gene is not matched at one end of the junction; a read error may be the cause. This rearrangement joins TRBV10-3 to TRBJ1-2, with TRBD1 identical over 7 bases. From germline, CDR1 is ENHRY and CDR2 SYGVKD. This CDR3 is built from 16 residues. In nucleotides, the CDR3 is TGTGCCATCAGTAAGTCCGGGACAGATACTAACTATGGCTACACCTTC. Translated: CAISKSGTDTNYGYTF.

This chain connects TRBV20-1 to TRBJ2-5; perhaps TRBD1 as D (5 bases). The CDR3 runs 12 residues. In germline, CDR1 is DFQATT, CDR2 SNEGSKA (reference sequence). Trimming pared 0 bases from V and 9 bases from J, leaving 11 bases between. CDR3 amino acids: CSARDRGQPQYF. The CDR3 bases are TGCAGTGCTAGAGATAGGGGTCAGCCCCAGTACTTC.

The chain links TRBV5-1 to TRBJ1-2; the D is unclear. Trimming shortened V by 0 bases and J by 4 bases, and 22 bases separated the two germline ends. This CDR3 has 18 residues. Germline V gives CDR1 SGHRS, CDR2 YFSETQ. The CDR3 DNA reads TGCGCCAGCAGCTTGGGTTTTCGGGCCGCGTCTTCTTTCTATGGCTACACCTTC. As protein: CASSLGFRAASSFYGYTF.

The chain is built from TRBV19 and TRBJ1-1; D not certain. CDR3 size: 13 residues. Germline CDR1 LNHDA, CDR2 SQIVND (reference sequence). The ends were cut back, 8 bases at V and 1 base at J, with 11 bases in the middle. The CDR3 loop reads CASWTGGNTEAFF. The CDR3 nucleotides read TGTGCCAGTTGGACCGGAGGGAACACTGAAGCTTTCTTT.

In this sample, this clonotype turned up many times. The chain is built from TRBV11-2 and TRBJ1-2, with D unresolved. There are 12 residues in the CDR3. Looked up from germline, CDR1 is SGHAT and CDR2 is FQNNGV. Deletions cut 5 bases from V and 3 bases from J, with 7 bases between. CDR3 DNA: TGTGCCAGCAGCCCCCGACACTATGGCTACACCTTC. Translating it yields CASSPRHYGYTF.

The chain has TRBV4-1 and TRBJ1-1; D is perhaps TRBD1 (5 bases). Deletions cut 6 bases from V and 4 bases from J, with 18 bases between. The germline CDR1 and CDR2 sequences are MGHRA and YSYEKL. The CDR3 runs 15 residues. The CDR3 DNA reads as TGCGCCAGCAGTCCTACGACAGAGCTGGGCACTGAAGCTTTCTTT. Translated: CASSPTTELGTEAFF.

The rearrangement joins TRBV20-1 to TRBJ2-7, with D uncertain. The germline CDR1 and CDR2 sequences are DFQATT and SNEGSKA (reference sequence). The CDR3 extends over 10 amino acids. The V and J ends lost 7 bases and 7 bases respectively, with 11 bases between them. CDR3: CSGGYNEQYF. DNA of the CDR3: TGCAGTGGTGGGTACAATGAGCAGTACTTC.

The chain links TRBV10-3 to TRBJ2-7; TRBD2 matches 9 bases. The J call is uncertain, as TRBJ2-1 better fits the DNA end. The CDR3 has 14 amino acids. Germline values: CDR1 ENHRY, CDR2 SYGVKD. The CDR3 spells CAISEPALREGQFF. CDR3 sequence (DNA): TGTGCCATCAGTGAGCCAGCTTTGCGGGAGGGGCAGTTCTTC.

The chain joins TRBV5-1 to TRBJ2-1, with 10 bases lining up with TRBD2. The length of the CDR3 is 15 residues. Per germline, CDR1 SGHRS and CDR2 YFSETQ. J was trimmed by 8 bases and V by 4 bases; bases with no gene match: 9. The CDR3 here is CASSKEREGLDEQFF. CDR3 bases: TGCGCCAGCAGCAAGGAGCGGGAGGGCCTGGATGAGCAGTTCTTC.